Following are 13 T cell receptor beta chains from one sample sequenced in a study of neoadjuvant anti-PD-1 for oral cavity cancer. TCRdb keeps only in-frame clones here, not all; method: immunoSEQ multiplex PCR. This sample has about 10,000 clones, with 50% to 80% found just once. Documented time point: after neoadjuvant nivolumab, at surgical resection. Source: PBMCs, taken after nivolumab (anti-PD-1) treatment. The receptors originated from a person aged 35-80 years with oral cavity squamous cell carcinoma.

This clone was counted only a few times. This chain connects TRBV25-1 to TRBJ1-2; 12 bases line up with TRBD1. The CDR3 loop spans 13 amino acids. Germline V gene sequence: CDR1 MGHDK, CDR2 SYGVNS. V lost 7 bases to trimming and J lost 8 bases; unmatched junction nucleotides: 5. The CDR3 nucleotides are TGTGCCAGCACTCCGGGACAGGGGGCCGGCTACACCTTC. It yields the protein CASTPGQGAGYTF.

The V call is TRBV7-3, the J call TRBJ2-3, with D hard to call. Germline CDR1 SGHTA, CDR2 FQGTGA. This CDR3 has 13 residues. The V and J ends lost 0 bases and 4 bases respectively, with 5 bases between them. CDR3 DNA: TGTGCCAGCAGCTTAACGAGCGCAGATACGCAGTATTTT. Amino acids: CASSLTSADTQYF.

The genes are TRBV6-1 and TRBJ1-2; D is uncertain. This CDR3 spans 13 amino acids. Germline V gene lookup returns CDR1 MNHNS and CDR2 SASEGT. V lost 6 bases and J lost 0, with 8 bases in between. In DNA form, the CDR3 reads TGTGCCAGCAGGGGGTCCTCTAACTATGGCTACACCTTC. It codes for CASRGSSNYGYTF.

This sequence joins TRBV5-1 and TRBJ2-1, with D hard to call. Trimming took off 2 bases at V and 0 bases at J, with 3 bases between the two ends. Germline V CDR1 and CDR2: SGHRS, YFSETQ. CDR3 length: 13 amino acids. The CDR3, as DNA: TGCGCCAGCAGCTTAGGCTCCTACAATGAGCAGTTCTTC. This sequence encodes CASSLGSYNEQFF.

This chain joins TRBV4-1 and TRBJ2-7, with a possible D match to TRBD1 (6 bases). The CDR3 spans 13 residues. Germline CDR1 is MGHRA and CDR2 is YSYEKL. Trimming pared 3 bases from V and 4 bases from J, leaving 10 bases between. The chain's CDR3 is CASSQTTGYEQYF. CDR3 DNA sequence: TGCGCCAGCAGCCAGACCACAGGGTACGAGCAGTACTTC.

The chain is built from TRBV19 and TRBJ1-1, with a weak D call TRBD1 (5 bases). CDR1 is LNHDA, CDR2 SQIVND, per germline (reference sequence). The CDR3 contains 14 residues. V was shortened by 3 bases and J by 5 bases, with 13 bases between the two germline ends. This chain's CDR3 is CASSIPGSWTEAFF. The CDR3 DNA sequence: TGTGCCAGTAGTATCCCAGGGTCGTGGACTGAAGCTTTCTTT.

The chain couples TRBV6-5 to TRBJ2-3, with a possible D match to TRBD1 (5 bases). CDR1 MNHEY and CDR2 SVGAGI come from the germline V gene. The V end was cut by 10 bases, the J end by 1 base, with 18 bases between. CDR3 size: 15 residues. The chain's CDR3 is CATSLGQSGTDTQYF. Written as DNA, the CDR3 is TGTGCCACCTCCCTGGGGCAATCCGGCACAGATACGCAGTATTTT.

This clone was seen more than once but under ten times. The chain carries TRBV2 and TRBJ1-1; the D is unclear. V shed 6 bases and J shed 4 bases, with 15 bases lying between them. CDR3 size: 14 residues. Germline CDR1 and CDR2: SNHLY and FYNNEI. CDR3 DNA: TGTGCCAGCAGGCTACTCTCGACGGGCACTGAAGCTTTCTTT. Translated: CASRLLSTGTEAFF.

The chain has TRBV27 and TRBJ1-4; unclear D gene. The CDR3 totals 16 residues. CDR1 and CDR2 from the germline V gene are MNHEY and SMNVEV (reference sequence). Trimming left V 0 bases short and J 10 bases short, with 18 bases between. CDR3 in DNA: TGTGCCAGCAGTTTATCTACCGGGAGAAAACCAACAAAACTGTTTTTT. Translation gives CASSLSTGRKPTKLFF. Complete variable domain (other parts from reference TRBV27 and TRBJ1-4): EAQVTQNPRYLITVTGKKLTVTCSQNMNHEYMSWYRQDPGLGLRQIYYSMNVEVTDKGDVPEGYKVSRKEKRNFPLILESPSPNQTSLYFCASSLSTGRKPTKLFFGSGTQLSVL.

The chain uses TRBV5-1 and TRBJ2-3; 11 bases line up with TRBD2. V shed 0 bases and J 2 bases; nucleotides not matched to a gene: 5. Germline V gene data show CDR1 as SGHRS and CDR2 as YFSETQ. The CDR3 totals 17 residues. The CDR3 spells CASSLAIAGGNTDTQYF. CDR3 bases: TGCGCCAGCAGCTTGGCAATAGCGGGGGGGAACACAGATACGCAGTATTTT. Full variable domain (rest looked up from reference TRBV5-1 and TRBJ2-3): KAGVTQTPRYLIKTRGQQVTLSCSPISGHRSVSWYQQTPGQGLQFLFEYFSETQRNKGNFPGRFSGRQFSNSRSEMNVSTLELGDSALYLCASSLAIAGGNTDTQYFGPGTRLTVL.

This clone occurred a few times. This chain connects TRBV15 to TRBJ2-1; tentative D call: TRBD2 (6 bases). Germline V gives CDR1 LNHNV, CDR2 YYDKDF (reference sequence). Trimming removed 0 bases at V and 7 bases at J, with 7 bases between. The CDR3 is 13 residues long. CDR3 sequence (DNA): TGTGCCACCAGCAGAGATGGGAGGAATGAGCAGTTCTTC. As protein: CATSRDGRNEQFF.

This clone was recorded a few times. The DNA for the CDR3 is TGTGCCAGCAGCGCAGGGACAGGATCTAATTCACCCCTCCACTTT. Protein sequence: CASSAGTGSNSPLHF. V usage is TRBV5-4 and J usage is TRBJ1-6; 8 positions match TRBD1. The germline CDR1 and CDR2 sequences are SGHNT and YYREEE (reference sequence). The trim removed 4 bases at V and 6 bases at J, leaving 6 bases unmatched. The CDR3 is made up of 15 amino acids.

This chain links TRBV5-1 with TRBJ2-1; D perhaps matches TRBD1 (6 bases). The CDR3 has 16 residues. Germline lookup yields CDR1 SGHRS and CDR2 YFSETQ. Between the trimmed V and J ends, which lost 4 bases and 0 bases, there was a span of 14 bases. CDR3 bases: TGCGCCAGCAGCAGGACAACAGGGAGCTCCTACAATGAGCAGTTCTTC. Translated, it gives CASSRTTGSSYNEQFF.